This T cell receptor beta chain is from a study of T cells in localized non-small cell lung cancer. Study-wide points: Uninvolved adjacent lung had the highest recorded T cell clonality, with tumor below it. Median approximately 58 top-100 tumor clones were shared with paired adjacent lung.

Assay: immunoSEQ multiplex PCR; the TCRdb copy retains only in-frame clones and omits some. The table shows tens of thousands of clones, with 80% occurring only once. Notes on this clone: As yet, its antigen is unknown.

Per germline, CDR1 SGHTA and CDR2 FQGNSA. The CDR3 covers 13 residues. After removal of 4 bases from V and 8 bases from J, the junction contained 6 bases not matched to a gene. The origin of this receptor is a female donor at least 60 years old with stage I lung adenocarcinoma. Sequencing was performed on peripheral blood, taken before any cancer treatment. This chain connects TRBV7-2 to TRBJ2-5, with 8 bases aligning to TRBD1. In nucleotides, the CDR3 is TGTGCCAGCAGCTCGGGACAGGAAAGAACCCAGTACTTC. It is translated as CASSSGQERTQYF.